Below, one T cell receptor beta chain is given with its context. Its antigen is not known. This record comes from a study of cytomegalovirus exposure and HLA in healthy donors. Notes on the study in general: Researchers counted around 160 TCR beta chains as cytomegalovirus-associated.

Sequencing was performed with immunoSEQ multiplex PCR; in TCRdb, only in-frame clones are kept and a portion is missing. The data contain over 110,000 clones, 86% of them singletons. The TCR comes from a man in his late teens or twenties in good health and CMV-seronegative. Sequencing was carried out using PBMCs.

The CDR3 is CASSQYQGSPTDTQYF. The CDR3 DNA follows: TGCGCCAGCAGCCAATACCAGGGGTCCCCCACAGATACGCAGTATTTT. V and J are TRBV4-3 and TRBJ2-3, with D possibly being TRBD1 (6 bases). Germline CDR1 LGHNA, CDR2 YSLEER. This CDR3 contains 16 residues. The germline V and J ends were trimmed by 2 bases and 2 bases, with 14 bases remaining between them.